This entry lists 3 T cell receptor beta chains sequenced from one sample in a study of beta chain features in type 1 diabetes. As every portion of the isolated RNA was reverse transcribed, the sequencing read expressed TCRB transcripts. The protocol was immunoSEQ multiplex PCR, while the TCRdb copy is restricted to in-frame clones and leaves out a portion. The sample shows 900,000 or so clones, about a sixth of them seen only once. Sequencing was performed on naive CD4+ T cells from blood. These receptors all stem from a woman between 18 and 30 years old in good health.

The gene calls are TRBV5-1 and TRBJ2-5; 7 bases match TRBD2. The germline V gene encodes CDR1 SGHRS and CDR2 YFSETQ. V was pared by 0 bases and J by 2 bases, with 1 base of the junction left unmatched. This CDR3 is built from 14 residues. The CDR3 reads CASSLDGRQETQYF. The CDR3 DNA sequence: TGCGCCAGCAGCTTGGACGGGAGGCAAGAGACCCAGTACTTC.

V gene TRBV11-3 combines with J gene TRBJ2-1; 11 bases line up with TRBD2. V was pared by 5 bases and J by 1 base, with 4 bases of the junction left unmatched. Germline V CDR1 and CDR2: SGHNT, YENEEA. The CDR3 is made up of 16 amino acids. CDR3 sequence reads: CASSPGLAGSYNEQFF. CDR3 DNA sequence: TGTGCCAGCAGCCCAGGACTAGCGGGTTCCTACAATGAGCAGTTCTTC.

CDR3 bases: TGTGCCAGCAGCTTCGGCCGATTACTAGCGGGAGTCTCGAATGAGCAGTTCTTC. The encoded protein is CASSFGRLLAGVSNEQFF. The chain couples TRBV7-8 to TRBJ2-1; 11 bases align to TRBD2. This CDR3 region has 18 residues. Germline V CDR1 and CDR2: SGHVS, FQNEAQ. J lost 7 bases, V lost 3 bases, and 14 bases had no gene match.